This section outlines one T cell receptor (beta chain) sequence together with its context. Its target is not known. The entry originates in a study of blood T cells in healthy people across ages. Study-wide background: The capture of about one barcoded beta molecule per two T cells was achieved by template switching.

Study conclusions and caveats: With donor CMV status unknown, expanded clonotype changes were possibly confounded.

Trimming shortened V by 4 bases and J by 4 bases, and 16 bases separated the two germline ends. The length of the CDR3 is 15 residues. Germline V gene sequence: CDR1 SGDLS, CDR2 YYNGEE. Then a second PCR, running roughly 7 to 11 cycles, was carried out with a sample-barcoded 5' primer and a J-beta primer mix. Template switching added a 12-random-nucleotide identifier to every cDNA molecule. TCRdb analysed the 5' RACE reads with MiXCR anew, one entry per CDR3 protein. The sample has approximately 800,000 distinct CDR3 sequences; about 55% are singletons. Every participating donor contributed roughly 10 milliliters of peripheral blood through a draw.

Sequenced sample: blood. This sequence was found in a man older than 75 in good health. The chain joins TRBV9 to TRBJ2-3, with D possibly TRBD2 on 5 matching bases. CDR3 DNA sequence: TGTGCCAGCAGCAAACGGGGTTTGCTCGCAGATACGCAGTATTTT. Its protein product is CASSKRGLLADTQYF.